This T cell receptor beta chain emerged from a study of PD-L1 blockade in urothelial cancer. The germline CDR1 and CDR2 sequences are MDHEN and SYDVKM. CDR3 size: 16 residues. Trimming removed 4 bases from V and 2 bases from J; junction bases left unmatched: 7. The repertoire was sequenced with immunoSEQ multiplex PCR; TCRdb's copy has only in-frame clones and lacks some. The data contain approximately 94,000 clones, around 86% of them singletons. Time point defined: pretreatment peripheral blood. The receptor was isolated from a man aged 55 to 69 with urothelial cancer. The V and J genes are TRBV28 and TRBJ2-2, with 7 positions matching TRBD1. Sample: PBMCs, taken around atezolizumab (anti-PD-L1) treatment. The CDR3 DNA sequence: TGTGCCAGCAGTTACCCCGGGACAGTAAACACCGGGGAGCTGTTTTTT. It translates to CASSYPGTVNTGELFF.